The rows below give T cell receptor beta chains drawn from one sample of a study of T-cell memory formation after mild COVID-19. TCRdb reprocessed the 5' RACE reads with MiXCR, giving one entry per CDR3 protein. Here the sample spans roughly 560,000 distinct CDR3 sequences, roughly 20% being singletons. The sample was PBMCs or a T cell subset sorted from them (not recorded which). The receptors come from an adult woman who had mild COVID-19 (a few samples of this study predate the infection). Cell type and time point are not known. Each CDR3 is given with its conserved first and last residue. A D gene is named only where the DNA matches it firmly. Size is omitted from some rows. Given values are once, few, many or a class for expanded clones.

J gene | clone size | D gene | V gene | CDR3 DNA | CDR3 protein
TRBJ2-1 | few | TRBD1 | TRBV2 | TGTGCCAGCAGCGCGACAGGGTTCAGAGTAGGGGGCAATGAGCAGTTCTTC | CASSATGFRVGGNEQFF
TRBJ2-3 | few | TRBD1 | TRBV11-2 | TGTGCCAGCAGACCTGGGACAGGGCCATTCACAGATACGCAGTATTTT | CASRPGTGPFTDTQYF
TRBJ2-5 | NA | TRBD1 | TRBV12-3/TRBV12-4 | TGTGCCAGCAGTCCTAGCCCAGGGGGTATTGGGGAGACCCAGTACTTC | CASSPSPGGIGETQYF
TRBJ2-7 | NA | NA | TRBV9 | TGTGCCAGCAGCGTAGGGAGCCCCTCCTACGAGCAGTACTTC | CASSVGSPSYEQYF
TRBJ2-2 | NA | TRBD1 | TRBV12-3/TRBV12-4 | TGTGCCAGCTCCGGGACAGGGGGCATCGGGGAGCTGTTTTTT | CASSGTGGIGELFF
TRBJ2-5 | NA | TRBD2 | TRBV9 | TGTGCCAGCAGCAAAGGACTAGCGGGGGGAGAGACCCAGTACTTC | CASSKGLAGGETQYF
TRBJ2-1 | few | TRBD2 | TRBV11-2 | TGTGCCAGCAGCGCACGGACTAGCGGGGGGCCAGGGTTCTTC | CASSARTSGGPGFF
TRBJ2-2 | few | NA | TRBV19 | TGTGCCAGTAGGCTCCAGAACACCGGGGAGCTGTTTTTT | CASRLQNTGELFF
TRBJ2-5 | NA | NA | TRBV7-9 | TGTGCCAGCAGCCCCACCGTGGGGGGTCAAGAGACCCAGTACTTC | CASSPTVGGQETQYF
TRBJ2-2 | NA | TRBD2 | TRBV9 | TGTGCCAGCAGCCTGACTAGCGGGGGACCGAACACCGGGGAGCTGTTTTTT | CASSLTSGGPNTGELFF
TRBJ1-2 | many | TRBD1 | TRBV7-6 | TGTGCCAGCAGCTTAAATAGTCAAGGGGGCTCCTATGGCTACACCTTC | CASSLNSQGGSYGYTF
TRBJ2-1 | NA | TRBD2 | TRBV20-1 | TGCAGTGCTGCTAGCGGCCCTGGGAATGAGCAGTTCTTC | CSAASGPGNEQFF
TRBJ1-2 | few | NA | TRBV6-4 | TGTGCCAGCAGTGAAACTCCAGGGGCGGGCTACACCTTC | CASSETPGAGYTF
TRBJ2-3 | NA | NA | TRBV20-1 | TGCAGTGCTAGTGACTATGCGACAGATACGCAGTATTTT | CSASDYATDTQYF
TRBJ2-2 | NA | NA | TRBV12-3/TRBV12-4 | TGTGCCAGCAGTTCCCGCCGGGTCCTGAACACCGGGGAGCTGTTTTTT | CASSSRRVLNTGELFF
TRBJ1-2 | NA | NA | TRBV6-6 | TGTGCCAGCAGTTACGTAGGGTTGAACTATGGCTACACCTTC | CASSYVGLNYGYTF
TRBJ2-1 | NA | NA | TRBV5-1 | TGCGCCAGCAGCTTAGGTCCGGGACTCAACAATGAGCAGTTCTTC | CASSLGPGLNNEQFF
TRBJ2-2 | NA | NA | TRBV7-8 | TGTGCCAGCAGCTTAATATCGGGGGTGAACACCGGGGAGCTGTTTTTT | CASSLISGVNTGELFF
TRBJ1-5 | NA | NA | TRBV15 | TGTGCCACCAGCAATTCTCGGGGAGATCAGCCCCAGCATTTT | CATSNSRGDQPQHF
TRBJ2-5 | few | TRBD1 | TRBV29-1 | TGCAGCGTGTGGGCTGGGACAGTTCAAGAGACCCAGTACTTC | CSVWAGTVQETQYF
TRBJ1-6 | NA | NA | TRBV5-5 | TGTGCCAGCACCACGGGCCCCTCCAGCTCCTATAATTCACCCCTCCACTTT | CASTTGPSSSYNSPLHF
TRBJ2-2 | NA | NA | TRBV5-4 | TGTGCCAGCAGCTTGGATTGGGGCGGAGAGCTGTTTTTT | CASSLDWGGELFF
TRBJ2-3 | few | NA | TRBV30 | TGTGCCTGGAGTAAAGAGGTTAGCGGCACAGATACGCAGTATTTT | CAWSKEVSGTDTQYF
TRBJ2-7 | many | TRBD2 | TRBV18 | TGTGCCAGCTCACCCATTAGGACTAGCGCGTCCTACGAGCAGTACTTC | CASSPIRTSASYEQYF
TRBJ2-7 | few | TRBD2 | TRBV5-1 | TGCGCCAGCAGCTTGGGACCGACTAGCGGGGTGGAGGTAACCTACGAGCAGTACTTC | CASSLGPTSGVEVTYEQYF
TRBJ1-5 | NA | NA | TRBV4-3 | TGCGCCAGCAGCCAAGATGAGTTCAGTAATCAGCCCCAGCATTTT | CASSQDEFSNQPQHF
TRBJ2-7 | NA | NA | TRBV15 | TGTGCCACCAGCAGCGACTACGAGCAGTACTTC | CATSSDYEQYF
TRBJ2-7 | NA | TRBD1 | TRBV5-1 | TGCGCCAGCAGTTGGGGACAGGGGTGGGAGCAGTACTTC | CASSWGQGWEQYF
TRBJ1-5 | NA | NA | TRBV5-1 | TGCGCCAGCAGCGAGGACAGTACTAATCAGCCCCAGCATTTT | CASSEDSTNQPQHF
TRBJ2-7 | NA | NA | TRBV30 | TGTGCCTGGACCGGGAAGGTGATCTACGAGCAGTACTTC | CAWTGKVIYEQYF
TRBJ1-1 | NA | NA | TRBV5-1 | TGCGCCAGCAGCTTGGGGCCCCGGAACACTGAAGCTTTCTTT | CASSLGPRNTEAFF
TRBJ2-5 | NA | TRBD1 | TRBV10-3 | TGTGCCACCAAAGCAGAGTGGACAGGGCAAGAGACCCAGTACTTC | CATKAEWTGQETQYF
TRBJ1-5 | many | NA | TRBV12-3/TRBV12-4 | TGTGCCAGCAGTTCCCAGATTAATCAGCCCCAGCATTTT | CASSSQINQPQHF
TRBJ2-1 | NA | NA | TRBV5-1 | TGCGCCAGCAGCTCTACCCCGGACGACAATGAGCAGTTCTTC | CASSSTPDDNEQFF
TRBJ1-1 | NA | NA | TRBV29-1 | TGCAGCGTAGCCCCTGGGCCGGGGGGGAACACTGAAGCTTTCTTT | CSVAPGPGGNTEAFF
TRBJ1-2 | few | NA | TRBV5-1 | TGCGCCAGCAGCGGGGGACCGTCTAGAGGCTATGGCTACACCTTC | CASSGGPSRGYGYTF
TRBJ2-1 | NA | NA | TRBV24-1 | TGTGCCACCGTAGACACTGGACAGTCAAATGAGCAGTTCTTC | CATVDTGQSNEQFF
TRBJ1-3 | NA | NA | TRBV14 | TGTGCCAGCAGCACCCCGGGCTTCTACTATGGAAACACCATATATTTT | CASSTPGFYYGNTIYF
TRBJ1-1 | NA | NA | TRBV20-1 | TGCAGTGCTAGGTCCCCCACCGGCACTGAAGCTTTCTTT | CSARSPTGTEAFF
TRBJ2-5 | NA | TRBD2 | TRBV7-6 | TGTGCCAGCAGCTTTAGCGGGGGGGCCCCAGAGACCCAGTACTTC | CASSFSGGAPETQYF
TRBJ2-1 | few | NA | TRBV20-1 | TGCAGTGCTACTAATTGGGAGCAGTTCTTC | CSATNWEQFF
TRBJ2-7 | few | NA | TRBV29-1 | TGCAGCGTTCGACCAAATACAGGTCTCGAGCAGTACTTC | CSVRPNTGLEQYF
TRBJ1-3 | few | NA | TRBV12-3/TRBV12-4 | TGTGCCAGCAGCGGGTGGTCCTTCTCTGGAAACACCATATATTTT | CASSGWSFSGNTIYF
TRBJ2-4 | few | NA | TRBV7-8 | TGTGCCAGCAGCTTAGCGGTAGCTTCGGCCAAAAACATTCAGTACTTC | CASSLAVASAKNIQYF
TRBJ1-1 | few | NA | TRBV19 | TGTGCCAGTACACCCGGGCGGGACATGGCGAACACTGAAGCTTTCTTT | CASTPGRDMANTEAFF
TRBJ2-5 | NA | NA | TRBV7-2 | TGTGCCAGCAGCCCATGGGGAGGGGGCGAGACCCAGTACTTC | CASSPWGGGETQYF
TRBJ2-3 | NA | TRBD2 | TRBV5-1 | TGCGCCAGCAGCGCCCTCCTAGCGGGGGGAGGGGATACGCAGTATTTT | CASSALLAGGGDTQYF
TRBJ1-2 | many | NA | TRBV25-1 | TGTGCCAGCAGTGCCCTGTATGGCTACACCTTC | CASSALYGYTF
TRBJ1-1 | NA | TRBD1 | TRBV19 | TGTGCCAGTAGTGCCTACAGGGGGCGAGGGACTGAAGCTTTCTTT | CASSAYRGRGTEAFF
TRBJ1-1 | NA | TRBD1 | TRBV7-6 | TGTGCCAGCAGCTCGTACAGGGGGCTGGATGAAGCTTTCTTT | CASSSYRGLDEAFF
TRBJ2-2 | few | TRBD2 | TRBV5-4 | TGTGCCAGCAGAGTATCCGTCGGGGGGGCCGACGGGGAGCTGTTTTTT | CASRVSVGGADGELFF